This is a list of T cell receptor beta chains from one sample in a study of shared clonotypes between healthy human individuals. Libraries were prepared by immunoSEQ multiplex PCR; TCRdb keeps only in-frame clonotypes and omits some of them. The sample contains about 2.1 million clones, around 93% of which appear only once. The source material was naive CD8+ T cells from PBMCs. These receptors were collected from a young man in good health. Some clones in this sample may be carry-over from other donors' samples. The CDR3 runs from the conserved cysteine through the conserved F or W. The D gene is left open where the match is weak. The size field is filled for only some rows; it gives once, few, many or a size class.

j_gene: TRBJ2-1
d_gene: TRBD2
v_gene: TRBV27
abundance: NA
CDR3aa: CASSLAGGGYNEQFF
CDR3nt: TGTGCCAGCAGTTTAGCGGGGGGTGGCTACAATGAGCAGTTCTTC

j_gene: TRBJ1-4
d_gene: TRBD1
v_gene: TRBV7-9
abundance: NA
CDR3aa: CASSPGQGASRDEKLFF
CDR3nt: TGTGCCAGCAGCCCGGGACAGGGGGCTTCCCGGGATGAAAAACTGTTTTTT

j_gene: TRBJ2-7
d_gene: NA
v_gene: TRBV2
abundance: NA
CDR3aa: CATIATSKGHYEQYF
CDR3nt: TGTGCCACAATAGCTACCTCTAAGGGGCACTACGAGCAGTACTTC

j_gene: TRBJ2-5
d_gene: NA
v_gene: TRBV14
abundance: NA
CDR3aa: CASSQGVRGVETQYF
CDR3nt: TGTGCCAGCAGCCAAGGCGTCAGGGGGGTGGAGACCCAGTACTTC

j_gene: TRBJ2-1
d_gene: TRBD2
v_gene: TRBV4-3
abundance: NA
CDR3aa: CASSQIRGGLAGTTYNEQFF
CDR3nt: TGCGCCAGCAGCCAAATAAGGGGTGGGCTAGCGGGTACAACCTACAATGAGCAGTTCTTC

j_gene: TRBJ2-1
d_gene: TRBD2
v_gene: TRBV29-1
abundance: NA
CDR3aa: CSVDGLAGAHEWDEQFF
CDR3nt: TGCAGCGTTGATGGACTAGCGGGAGCCCACGAATGGGATGAGCAGTTCTTC

j_gene: TRBJ2-1
d_gene: TRBD2
v_gene: TRBV9
abundance: NA
CDR3aa: CASSVAGGPNNEQFF
CDR3nt: TGTGCCAGCAGCGTAGCGGGAGGGCCGAACAATGAGCAGTTCTTC

j_gene: TRBJ2-1
d_gene: NA
v_gene: TRBV12-5
abundance: NA
CDR3aa: CASGLVPGGNEQFF
CDR3nt: TGTGCTAGTGGTTTGGTACCGGGTGGGAATGAGCAGTTCTTC

j_gene: TRBJ2-5
d_gene: NA
v_gene: TRBV7-9
abundance: NA
CDR3aa: CASILREDLGAQYF
CDR3nt: TGTGCCAGCATTCTGAGGGAGGACTTGGGGGCCCAGTACTTC

j_gene: TRBJ1-1
d_gene: NA
v_gene: TRBV5-1
abundance: NA
CDR3aa: CASSLEGSEAFF
CDR3nt: TGCGCCAGCAGCCTGGAGGGATCTGAAGCTTTCTTT

j_gene: TRBJ2-1
d_gene: TRBD2
v_gene: TRBV18
abundance: once
CDR3aa: CASSPTGLAGVHEQFF
CDR3nt: TGTGCCAGCTCACCAACGGGACTAGCGGGAGTCCATGAGCAGTTCTTC

j_gene: TRBJ2-2
d_gene: NA
v_gene: TRBV6-1
abundance: NA
CDR3aa: CASGEPEGTGELFF
CDR3nt: TGTGCCAGCGGAGAGCCAGAGGGCACCGGGGAGCTGTTTTTT

j_gene: TRBJ2-4
d_gene: NA
v_gene: TRBV5-8
abundance: NA
CDR3aa: CASSSWDGAPTDF
CDR3nt: TGTGCCAGCAGCTCTTGGGATGGGGCCCCCACAGACTTC

j_gene: TRBJ2-1
d_gene: NA
v_gene: TRBV30
abundance: NA
CDR3aa: CAWSWGAGNNEQFF
CDR3nt: TGTGCCTGGAGTTGGGGGGCGGGGAACAATGAGCAGTTCTTC

j_gene: TRBJ1-4
d_gene: NA
v_gene: TRBV9
abundance: NA
CDR3aa: CASSDQREKLFF
CDR3nt: TGTGCCAGCAGCGATCAACGTGAAAAACTGTTTTTT

j_gene: TRBJ2-7
d_gene: TRBD1
v_gene: TRBV18
abundance: NA
CDR3aa: CASSVDRVSGEQYF
CDR3nt: TGTGCCAGCTCGGTGGACAGGGTGTCCGGCGAGCAGTACTTC

j_gene: TRBJ2-3
d_gene: NA
v_gene: TRBV6-4
abundance: NA
CDR3aa: CASSEWGSPPDTQYF
CDR3nt: TGTGCCAGCAGTGAGTGGGGGAGCCCCCCAGATACGCAGTATTTT

j_gene: TRBJ2-7
d_gene: TRBD2
v_gene: TRBV15
abundance: NA
CDR3aa: CATSTGGGGAYEQYF
CDR3nt: TGTGCCACCAGCACCGGCGGGGGGGGTGCCTACGAGCAGTACTTC

j_gene: TRBJ2-7
d_gene: TRBD2
v_gene: TRBV7-2
abundance: once
CDR3aa: CASSLASSALLAGRSYEQYF
CDR3nt: TGTGCCAGCAGCTTAGCGTCGTCAGCCCTACTAGCGGGTCGCTCCTACGAGCAGTACTTC

j_gene: TRBJ2-7
d_gene: NA
v_gene: TRBV27
abundance: NA
CDR3aa: CASTPGVKDGEQYF
CDR3nt: TGTGCCAGCACCCCAGGGGTAAAGGATGGCGAGCAGTACTTC

j_gene: TRBJ1-2
d_gene: NA
v_gene: TRBV27
abundance: NA
CDR3aa: CASSWSSQGRHYGYTF
CDR3nt: TGTGCCAGCAGTTGGAGTAGTCAGGGGCGGCACTATGGCTACACCTTC

j_gene: TRBJ2-3
d_gene: NA
v_gene: TRBV19
abundance: NA
CDR3aa: CASNTPMGTETDTQYF
CDR3nt: TGTGCCAGTAACACCCCGATGGGGACTGAGACAGATACGCAGTATTTT

j_gene: TRBJ2-5
d_gene: NA
v_gene: TRBV19
abundance: NA
CDR3aa: CASCNSGKETQYF
CDR3nt: TGTGCCAGCTGCAATTCGGGGAAAGAGACCCAGTACTTC

j_gene: TRBJ1-2
d_gene: TRBD1
v_gene: TRBV5-6
abundance: NA
CDR3aa: CASSLGTGVHGYTF
CDR3nt: TGTGCCAGCAGCCTCGGGACAGGGGTACATGGCTACACCTTC

j_gene: TRBJ1-1
d_gene: TRBD1
v_gene: TRBV6-6
abundance: NA
CDR3aa: CASSPGQASSTEAFF
CDR3nt: TGTGCCAGCAGCCCGGGACAGGCGTCGAGCACTGAAGCTTTCTTT

j_gene: TRBJ2-1
d_gene: TRBD2
v_gene: TRBV19
abundance: NA
CDR3aa: CASTSSGTYNEQFF
CDR3nt: TGTGCCAGTACTTCTAGCGGGACCTACAATGAGCAGTTCTTC

j_gene: TRBJ2-7
d_gene: TRBD2
v_gene: TRBV27
abundance: NA
CDR3aa: CANSFSSGRALYEQYF
CDR3nt: TGTGCCAACAGTTTCTCCAGCGGGAGGGCCCTTTACGAGCAGTACTTC

j_gene: TRBJ2-3
d_gene: NA
v_gene: TRBV9
abundance: NA
CDR3aa: CASSGLQGVTDTQYF
CDR3nt: TGTGCCAGCAGCGGGTTACAGGGAGTCACAGATACGCAGTATTTT

j_gene: TRBJ1-5
d_gene: NA
v_gene: TRBV28
abundance: NA
CDR3aa: CASSLKRAYSNQPQHF
CDR3nt: TGTGCCAGCAGTTTAAAAAGGGCCTATAGCAATCAGCCCCAGCATTTT

j_gene: TRBJ2-1
d_gene: NA
v_gene: TRBV10-2
abundance: NA
CDR3aa: CASRALYNEQFF
CDR3nt: TGCGCCAGCAGAGCTTTGTACAATGAGCAGTTCTTC

j_gene: TRBJ2-7
d_gene: TRBD1
v_gene: TRBV6-1
abundance: NA
CDR3aa: CASSRDRVRPYEQYF
CDR3nt: TGTGCCAGCAGTAGAGACAGGGTTAGACCTTACGAGCAGTACTTC

j_gene: TRBJ1-2
d_gene: NA
v_gene: TRBV6-6
abundance: NA
CDR3aa: CASSSRTAGGYTF
CDR3nt: TGTGCCAGCAGTTCCAGAACAGCGGGGGGCTACACCTTC

j_gene: TRBJ2-1
d_gene: NA
v_gene: TRBV6-5
abundance: NA
CDR3aa: CASSYLAGWGNEQFF
CDR3nt: TGTGCCAGCAGTTACCTTGCAGGATGGGGCAATGAGCAGTTCTTC

j_gene: TRBJ2-5
d_gene: TRBD1
v_gene: TRBV27
abundance: once
CDR3aa: CASSVTGVKETQYF
CDR3nt: TGTGCCAGCAGCGTGACAGGGGTGAAAGAGACCCAGTACTTC

j_gene: TRBJ2-6
d_gene: NA
v_gene: TRBV7-2
abundance: NA
CDR3aa: CASSLVHPGRSSGANVLTF
CDR3nt: TGTGCCAGCAGCTTAGTTCATCCAGGGCGAAGCTCTGGGGCCAACGTCCTGACTTTC

j_gene: TRBJ2-7
d_gene: TRBD1
v_gene: TRBV2
abundance: NA
CDR3aa: CASSDPLSTGAHEQYF
CDR3nt: TGTGCCAGCAGTGACCCCCTGTCGACAGGGGCCCACGAGCAGTACTTC

j_gene: TRBJ2-7
d_gene: TRBD2
v_gene: TRBV27
abundance: NA
CDR3aa: CASSLSGGGRIYEQYF
CDR3nt: TGTGCCAGCAGTTTAAGTGGAGGCGGGAGGATCTACGAGCAGTACTTC

j_gene: TRBJ1-4
d_gene: NA
v_gene: TRBV19
abundance: NA
CDR3aa: CASSPGVAFALFF
CDR3nt: TGTGCCAGTAGTCCGGGGGTTGCCTTCGCCCTGTTTTTT

j_gene: TRBJ1-2
d_gene: NA
v_gene: TRBV30
abundance: NA
CDR3aa: CAWSGTEGYTF
CDR3nt: TGTGCCTGGAGTGGGACGGAGGGCTACACCTTC

j_gene: TRBJ1-1
d_gene: NA
v_gene: TRBV30
abundance: NA
CDR3aa: CAWRERGGFYIAFF
CDR3nt: TGTGCCTGGAGGGAAAGGGGGGGTTTCTATATAGCTTTCTTT

j_gene: TRBJ1-2
d_gene: NA
v_gene: TRBV27
abundance: NA
CDR3aa: CASYSRPNYGYTF
CDR3nt: TGTGCCAGCTACAGTCGTCCTAACTATGGCTACACCTTC

j_gene: TRBJ2-7
d_gene: TRBD1
v_gene: TRBV5-4
abundance: NA
CDR3aa: CASSSLTGGDYEQYF
CDR3nt: TGTGCCAGCAGCTCGTTGACAGGGGGGGACTACGAGCAGTACTTC

j_gene: TRBJ2-7
d_gene: TRBD1
v_gene: TRBV7-9
abundance: NA
CDR3aa: CATLEPGQGEAYEQYF
CDR3nt: TGTGCCACCTTAGAACCCGGACAGGGGGAAGCCTACGAGCAGTACTTC

j_gene: TRBJ2-2
d_gene: NA
v_gene: TRBV9
abundance: NA
CDR3aa: CASSVSVQNTGELFF
CDR3nt: TGTGCCAGCAGCGTATCTGTGCAGAACACCGGGGAGCTGTTTTTT

j_gene: TRBJ2-2
d_gene: TRBD2
v_gene: TRBV9
abundance: NA
CDR3aa: CASSVEVGLAGLAGELFF
CDR3nt: TGTGCCAGCAGCGTAGAAGTGGGACTAGCGGGATTGGCCGGGGAGCTGTTTTTT

j_gene: TRBJ2-3
d_gene: TRBD1
v_gene: TRBV19
abundance: NA
CDR3aa: CASSIRDSDTDTQYF
CDR3nt: TGTGCCAGTAGTATCCGGGACAGTGACACAGATACGCAGTATTTT

j_gene: TRBJ2-7
d_gene: TRBD2
v_gene: TRBV9
abundance: NA
CDR3aa: CASSASGGGDEQYF
CDR3nt: TGTGCCAGCAGCGCCAGCGGGGGTGGGGACGAGCAGTACTTC

j_gene: TRBJ2-2
d_gene: NA
v_gene: TRBV27
abundance: NA
CDR3aa: CASSLRVFGELFF
CDR3nt: TGTGCCAGCAGTCTCAGGGTTTTCGGGGAGCTGTTTTTT

j_gene: TRBJ2-7
d_gene: NA
v_gene: TRBV9
abundance: NA
CDR3aa: CASSVVSVPEGEQYF
CDR3nt: TGTGCCAGCAGCGTAGTTTCCGTCCCGGAGGGCGAGCAGTACTTC

j_gene: TRBJ1-1
d_gene: TRBD1
v_gene: TRBV7-3
abundance: once
CDR3aa: CASSPDRGGEAFF
CDR3nt: TGTGCCAGCAGTCCTGACAGGGGCGGTGAAGCTTTCTTT

j_gene: TRBJ2-1
d_gene: TRBD2
v_gene: TRBV27
abundance: NA
CDR3aa: CASASYSGREGNEQFF
CDR3nt: TGTGCCAGCGCCTCCTATAGCGGGAGAGAGGGCAATGAGCAGTTCTTC

j_gene: TRBJ1-1
d_gene: NA
v_gene: TRBV6-5
abundance: NA
CDR3aa: CASSYLGGTEAFF
CDR3nt: TGTGCCAGCAGTTACTTGGGGGGCACTGAAGCTTTCTTT

j_gene: TRBJ2-7
d_gene: NA
v_gene: TRBV29-1
abundance: NA
CDR3aa: CSVGPTGAYEQYF
CDR3nt: TGCAGCGTTGGTCCCACCGGGGCCTACGAGCAGTACTTC

j_gene: TRBJ1-5
d_gene: NA
v_gene: TRBV18
abundance: NA
CDR3aa: CASSPPLEDQPQHF
CDR3nt: TGTGCCAGCTCACCACCGCTCGAGGATCAGCCCCAGCATTTT

j_gene: TRBJ1-1
d_gene: NA
v_gene: TRBV10-2
abundance: once
CDR3aa: CASSEPLSAEAFF
CDR3nt: TGCGCCAGCAGTGAGCCACTCAGTGCTGAAGCTTTCTTT